One and the same sample provided the 32 T cell receptor beta chains below, sequenced in a study of blood T cells in healthy people across ages. The authors ran a second PCR of about 6 to 12 cycles using a sample-barcoded 5' primer and a J-beta primer mix. TCRdb passed the 5' RACE reads through MiXCR, listing each CDR3 protein once. The repertoire consists of 1.5 million or so distinct CDR3 sequences, with approximately 43% occurring once and the leading ten covering about 4%. Material for sequencing was blood. The origin of the receptors is a woman aged 18-30 years in good health.

The chain is built from TRBV12-3 or TRBV12-4 and TRBJ1-2, with D possibly being TRBD1 (5 bases). Deletions cut 5 bases from V and 3 bases from J, with 13 bases between. The CDR3 covers 14 residues. The CDR3: CASSPRGVDYGYTF. As DNA, the CDR3 is TGTGCCAGCAGTCCCCGGGGGGTAGACTATGGCTACACCTTC.

The table lists this clonotype with a few counts. The V gene is TRBV7-2, the J gene TRBJ1-2; D is unresolved. This CDR3 has 14 residues. V lost 3 bases and J 5 bases, leaving 13 bases between the germline ends. Germline-derived CDR1 and CDR2 are SGHTA and FQGNSA. This CDR3 reads CASSLETTDYGYTF. The CDR3 DNA is TGTGCCAGCAGCTTGGAGACTACTGATTATGGCTACACCTTC.

This clonotype was counted between two and nine times. The chain joins TRBV14 to TRBJ2-1; 8 positions match TRBD2. The CDR3 has 16 residues. V dropped 5 bases and J dropped 8; count of bases not matched to a gene: 14. CDR1 is SGHDN and CDR2 is FVKESK in the germline V gene. The CDR3, as DNA: TGTGCCAGCAGCTCAGTCCGGTCGGGGGGGCTGGATGAGCAGTTCTTC. Protein: CASSSVRSGGLDEQFF.

For this clonotype: With a much larger clone just one base away, this may be a read error. J is TRBJ1-4 and V is TRBV15; D gene unclear. CDR3 length equals 13 residues. V was trimmed by 6 bases and J by 5 bases, leaving 10 bases between them. Germline loops: CDR1 LNHNV, CDR2 YYDKDF (reference sequence). For the CDR3, the DNA is TGTGCCACCAGACCGTTTTCGAATGAAAAACTGTTTTTT. This encodes CATRPFSNEKLFF.

In DNA form, the CDR3 reads TGTGCCAGCGGTTACACGGGAGCCACTGAAGCTTTCTTT. Amino acids: CASGYTGATEAFF. The rearrangement uses TRBV12-3 or TRBV12-4 and TRBJ1-1; no clear D. The CDR3 sequence is 13 residues long. V gave up 8 bases and J gave up 4 bases, with 14 bases separating them.

J is TRBJ2-5 and V is TRBV7-3; the match to TRBD2 covers 10 bases. With 1 base clipped from V and 11 bases from J, the junction kept 13 bases outside the gene matches. CDR1 SGHTA and CDR2 FQGTGA come from the germline V gene. CDR3 length: 16 amino acids. CDR3 sequence: CASSLRGTSAPNEQYF. In nucleotides, the CDR3 is TGTGCCAGCAGCTTAAGGGGGACTAGCGCTCCCAATGAGCAGTACTTC.

The chain uses TRBV25-1 and TRBJ1-1; no definite D call. CDR3 length: 15 amino acids. Germline-derived CDR1 and CDR2 are MGHDK and SYGVNS. Trimming cost V 1 base and J 4 bases, with 13 bases left between them. The CDR3 DNA is TGTGCCAGCAGTGAATGGGAACCAGAGGTCACTGAAGCTTTCTTT. Its translation is CASSEWEPEVTEAFF.

V and J are TRBV2 and TRBJ1-5; 8 bases line up with TRBD1. The CDR3 is 18 amino acids. Per germline, CDR1 SNHLY and CDR2 FYNNEI. Trimming took 0 bases from V and 1 from J; bases not matched to a gene: 8. The DNA of the CDR3 is TGTGCCAGCAGTGAAGCGCTTCAGGGGGCGAGGAGCAATCAGCCCCAGCATTTT. This encodes CASSEALQGARSNQPQHF.

This clonotype has just a few counts. The rearrangement joins TRBV4-3 to TRBJ2-3; 11 nucleotides line up with TRBD2. The CDR3 loop spans 15 amino acids. J lost 4 bases, V lost 2 bases, and 2 bases had no gene match. Looked up from germline, CDR1 is LGHNA and CDR2 is YSLEER. In nucleotides, the CDR3 is TGCGCCAGCAGCCAAATAGCGGGAGGGGCAGATACGCAGTATTTT. Protein sequence: CASSQIAGGADTQYF.

This clonotype was recorded a few times. The rearrangement joins TRBV4-3 to TRBJ1-2; maybe TRBD1 (5 bases). The CDR3 sequence is 16 residues long. Per germline, CDR1 LGHNA and CDR2 YSLEER. V lost 4 bases and J lost 0, with 15 bases in between. The CDR3 is CASSRGTAVPNYGYTF. The DNA for the CDR3 is TGCGCCAGCAGCCGCGGGACGGCAGTTCCTAACTATGGCTACACCTTC.

This chain links TRBV6-5 with TRBJ2-7; no clear D gene. From germline, CDR1 is MNHEY and CDR2 SVGAGI. The ends were cut back, 2 bases at V and 7 bases at J, with 12 bases in the middle. The CDR3 loop spans 13 amino acids. CDR3 in DNA: TGTGCCAGCAGTTACGCTGTGGCAAGTGAGCAGTACTTC. Its protein product is CASSYAVASEQYF.

The chain links TRBV7-9 to TRBJ2-3; 14 bases fit TRBD2. The CDR3 has 17 residues. V trimming: 4 bases; J trimming: 8 bases; junction bases outside the gene matches: 11. Germline V gene data show CDR1 as SEHNR and CDR2 as FQNEAQ (reference sequence). The CDR3 spells CASSSGLAGAKYGTQYF. Here the CDR3 DNA reads TGTGCCAGCAGCTCGGGACTAGCGGGAGCAAAGTACGGTACGCAGTATTTT.

Remarks on this clonotype: This could be a read error, since a much larger clone is one nucleotide away. This chain links TRBV12-3 or TRBV12-4 with TRBJ1-3; D perhaps matches TRBD1 (5 bases). The CDR3 loop spans 15 amino acids. With 3 bases removed from V and 3 bases from J, the gap between germline ends came to 12 bases. As DNA, the CDR3 is TGTGCCAGCAGTTTGGGGGTGTCTCTTGGAAACACCATATATTTT. Encoded protein: CASSLGVSLGNTIYF.

V and J are TRBV5-6 and TRBJ1-1; D remains ambiguous. CDR3 length: 13 residues. The V gene lost 1 base and the J gene lost 7 bases, with 11 bases spanning the gap. Per germline, CDR1 SGHDT and CDR2 YYEEEE. CDR3 amino acids: CASSLTQLREAFF. The CDR3 nucleotides read TGTGCCAGCAGCTTGACCCAGCTCCGTGAAGCTTTCTTT.

This chain links TRBV6-2 or TRBV6-3 with TRBJ2-3; D possibly uses TRBD1 or TRBD2 (5 bases each). This CDR3 spans 13 amino acids. Per germline, CDR1 MNHEY and CDR2 SVGEGT. V was trimmed by 6 bases and J by 8 bases, leaving 15 bases between them. CDR3 DNA: TGTGCCAGCAGCACCGGGGCCAGGTTTACGCAGTATTTT. This gives the protein CASSTGARFTQYF.

The chain joins TRBV20-1 to TRBJ2-5; maybe TRBD2 (7 bases). The CDR3 spans 15 residues. The V and J ends lost 2 bases and 1 base respectively, with 14 bases between them. Germline V lookup: CDR1 DFQATT, CDR2 SNEGSKA (reference sequence). The CDR3 DNA is TGCAGTGCTAGACAAATGGGAGGGGGCCAAGAGACCCAGTACTTC. Protein sequence: CSARQMGGGQETQYF.

This rearrangement joins TRBV30 to TRBJ2-3; 9 bases fit TRBD2. Germline trimming cut 3 bases from V and 2 bases from J; bases unmatched to any gene: 3. The CDR3 covers 14 residues. Germline CDR1 is GTSNPN and CDR2 is SVGIG (reference sequence). DNA of the CDR3: TGTGCCTGGAGACTAGCGGGTACCACAGATACGCAGTATTTT. This encodes CAWRLAGTTDTQYF.

This clonotype was seen a handful of times. V gene TRBV7-9 combines with J gene TRBJ1-1; the D gene is possibly TRBD1 (6 bases). The V end lost 0 bases, the J end lost 2 bases, and 10 bases lay between the germline ends. Germline CDR1 SEHNR, CDR2 FQNEAQ (reference sequence). The CDR3 consists of 15 residues. This chain's CDR3 is CASSLAQGINTEAFF. The CDR3 nucleotides read TGTGCCAGCAGCTTAGCCCAGGGGATAAACACTGAAGCTTTCTTT. Looking up the rest from reference TRBV7-9 and TRBJ1-1 gives the full variable domain: DTGVSQNPRHKITKRGQNVTFRCDPISEHNRLYWYRQTLGQGPEFLTYFQNEAQLEKSRLLSDRFSAERPKGSFSTLEIQRTEQGDSAMYLCASSLAQGINTEAFFGQGTRLTVV.

This chain connects TRBV29-1 to TRBJ2-7; D gene unclear. The V end was cut by 6 bases, the J end by 7 bases, with 16 bases between. From germline, CDR1 is SQVTM and CDR2 ANQGSEA. CDR3 length: 12 amino acids. CDR3 coding DNA: TGCAGCGTCACGGACCGATACAATGAGCAGTACTTC. It is translated as CSVTDRYNEQYF.

The chain links TRBV29-1 to TRBJ1-1; perhaps TRBD1 as D (5 bases). The germline gives CDR1 SQVTM, CDR2 ANQGSEA. The CDR3 loop spans 14 amino acids. V lost 3 bases and J 3 bases, leaving 14 bases between the germline ends. The CDR3 sequence: CSVDLGTYDTEAFF. CDR3 bases: TGCAGCGTTGACCTCGGGACCTATGACACTGAAGCTTTCTTT. The full variable domain, rest sourced from reference TRBV29-1 and TRBJ1-1, is SAVISQKPSRDICQRGTSLTIQCQVDSQVTMMFWYRQQPGQSLTLIATANQGSEATYESGFVIDKFPISRPNLTFSTLTVSNMSPEDSSIYLCSVDLGTYDTEAFFGQGTRLTVV.

This clonotype appeared a few times. The rearrangement uses TRBV7-2 and TRBJ2-1; perhaps TRBD2 as D (7 bases). The germline V and J ends were trimmed by 7 bases and 7 bases, with 20 bases remaining between them. CDR3 length equals 15 residues. Germline values: CDR1 SGHTA, CDR2 FQGNSA. The CDR3 loop is CASNYYKGGHNEQFF. The DNA for the CDR3 is TGTGCCAGCAACTATTACAAGGGGGGGCATAATGAGCAGTTCTTC.

This clonotype came up a few times. This chain links TRBV5-6 with TRBJ2-3; D is unresolved. The V and J ends lost 1 base and 0 bases respectively, with 6 bases between them. CDR1 is SGHDT and CDR2 is YYEEEE in the germline V gene. This CDR3 contains 14 residues. The DNA of the CDR3 is TGTGCCAGCAGCTTGTACGCTAGCACAGATACGCAGTATTTT. Its protein is CASSLYASTDTQYF.

There are many counts of this clonotype. A junction boundary mismatches the germline segment, possibly from a read error. The chain combines TRBV4-3 with TRBJ2-3; no clear D. The CDR3 is 13 residues long. Germline CDR1 reads LGHNA; CDR2 reads YSLEER. CDR3 loop: CASSQDRPDTQYF. For the CDR3, the DNA is TGTGCCAGCAGCCAAGATCGGCCAGATACGCAGTATTTT.

This clonotype showed up just a few times. The chain combines TRBV11-2 with TRBJ2-1, with 7 positions matching TRBD1. CDR1 SGHAT and CDR2 FQNNGV come from the germline V gene. The CDR3 extends over 15 amino acids. J was trimmed by 2 bases and V by 5 bases; bases with no gene match: 6. The CDR3 loop is CASSTRDSTYNEQFF. The CDR3, as DNA: TGTGCCAGCAGCACACGGGACAGTACCTACAATGAGCAGTTCTTC.

V is TRBV21-1 and J is TRBJ2-7; TRBD2 is taken as the D call from the table, unchecked against the DNA. TRBV21-1 is a pseudogene segment. The CDR3 length is 15 residues. CDR3 region: CASSKAGTSGDKQYF. DNA of the CDR3: TGTGCCAGCAGCAAAGCAGGGACTAGCGGGGATAAGCAGTACTTC.

This clonotype was observed a few times. The chain recombines TRBV10-3 with TRBJ1-2; D unresolved. The ends were cut back, 5 bases at V and 3 bases at J, with 10 bases in the middle. The CDR3 extends over 13 amino acids. Per the germline V gene, CDR1 is ENHRY and CDR2 is SYGVKD. The CDR3 region has the DNA TGTGCCATCAGTCGGGCAGGACACTATGGCTACACCTTC. This gives the protein CAISRAGHYGYTF.

The V gene is TRBV9, the J gene TRBJ2-4; D is ambiguous. Germline V gene sequence: CDR1 SGDLS, CDR2 YYNGEE. The CDR3 totals 14 residues. Trimming pared 3 bases from V and 7 bases from J, leaving 14 bases between. This CDR3 reads CASSARTDRNIQYF. In DNA, the CDR3 is TGTGCCAGCAGCGCCCGGACGGATCGCAACATTCAGTACTTC.

This clonotype has only a few counts. The chain recombines TRBV24-1 with TRBJ2-3; D might be TRBD2 (6 bases). The V gene's germline CDR1 is KGHDR and CDR2 SFDVKD. The CDR3 length is 15 residues. Trimming stripped 3 bases from V and 1 base from J, with 10 bases between. For the CDR3, the DNA is TGTGCCACCAGTGATGTGGGGACTCGCACAGATACGCAGTATTTT. Its translation: CATSDVGTRTDTQYF.

This chain joins TRBV6-2 or TRBV6-3 and TRBJ2-7; D not resolved. There are 13 residues in the CDR3. Germline CDR1 is MNHEY and CDR2 is SVGEGT. The ends were cut back, 8 bases at V and 2 bases at J, with 13 bases in the middle. CDR3 loop: CASLNSPTYEQYF. CDR3 bases: TGTGCCAGCCTAAATAGCCCCACCTACGAGCAGTACTTC.

This clonotype was detected many times. J is TRBJ2-3 and V is TRBV12-3 or TRBV12-4; no clear D. V was pared by 3 bases and J by 3 bases, with 10 bases between. This CDR3 has 14 amino acids. CDR3 sequence reads: CASSFGRTTDTQYF. In DNA form, the CDR3 reads TGTGCCAGCAGTTTTGGGCGGACGACAGATACGCAGTATTTT.

The chain recombines TRBV29-1 with TRBJ1-2, with 9 bases aligning to TRBD1. The CDR3 covers 13 residues. From germline, CDR1 is SQVTM and CDR2 ANQGSEA. V was clipped by 3 bases and J by 7 bases; unmatched bases: 6. As DNA, the CDR3 is TGCAGCGTTGATCGACAGGGGGATGTTGGCTACACCTTC. It codes for CSVDRQGDVGYTF.

The chain has TRBV27 and TRBJ1-1; D not resolved. Trimming removed 6 bases at V and 6 bases at J, with 11 bases between. The CDR3 spans 12 residues. CDR1 and CDR2 from the germline V gene are MNHEY and SMNVEV (reference sequence). Here the CDR3 reads CASRTTEAEAFF. The CDR3 region has the DNA TGTGCCAGCAGGACCACGGAGGCTGAAGCTTTCTTT.